What follows is one T cell receptor beta chain and its context. This entry is derived from a study of CXCR3-negative and CXCR3-positive naive CD8 T cells. Each TRB cDNA library was prepared by 5' RACE (with UMI labels). TCRdb re-called the 5' RACE reads and catalogs CDR3 proteins one per entry, DNA excluded. The table lists some 40,000 distinct CDR3 sequences, with about 14% in the top ten. In germline, CDR1 is MDHEN, CDR2 SYDVKM. The CDR3 is 13 residues long. The clonotype originates from a human donor in good health. Some clones in this sample may be carry-over from other donors' samples. What was sequenced was memory CD8+ T cells from blood. The chain links TRBV28 to TRBJ2-7. The CDR3 is CASSLIPFYEQYF.